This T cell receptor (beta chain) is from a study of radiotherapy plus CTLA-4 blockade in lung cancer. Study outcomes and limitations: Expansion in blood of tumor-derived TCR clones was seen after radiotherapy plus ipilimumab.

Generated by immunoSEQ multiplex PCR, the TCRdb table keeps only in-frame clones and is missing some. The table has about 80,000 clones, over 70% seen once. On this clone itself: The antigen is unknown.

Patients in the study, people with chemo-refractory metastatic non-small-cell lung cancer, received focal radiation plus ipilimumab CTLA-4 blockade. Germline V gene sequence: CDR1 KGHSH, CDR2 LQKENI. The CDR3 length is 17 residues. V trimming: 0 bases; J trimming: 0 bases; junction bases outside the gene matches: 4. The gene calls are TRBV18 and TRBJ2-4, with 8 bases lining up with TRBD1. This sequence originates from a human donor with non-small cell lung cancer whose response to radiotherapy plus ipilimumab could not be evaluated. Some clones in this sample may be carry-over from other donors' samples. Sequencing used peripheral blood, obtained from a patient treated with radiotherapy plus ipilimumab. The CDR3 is CASSPPDRGLAKNIQYF. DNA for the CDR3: TGTGCCAGCTCACCACCCGACAGGGGTTTAGCCAAAAACATTCAGTACTTC.